This T cell receptor (beta chain) came from a study of blood T cell repertoires in COVID-19. Study-wide context: PBMCs, B-cell-depleted T cells, or T cells provided the cDNA or gDNA that made up the material.

V was clipped by 3 bases and J by 4 bases; unmatched bases: 4. This CDR3 has 15 amino acids. Germline loops: CDR1 KGHDR, CDR2 SFDVKD. Everyone who took part was roughly 18 to 90 years old, and they came from about two dozen US areas. The study assigned cohorts using participant-reported clinical history. Cohort 3 recovery required two negative PCRs, clearance, or symptom resolution. Generated by immunoSEQ multiplex PCR, the TCRdb table keeps only in-frame clones and is missing some. This table holds a few hundred thousand clones, under 85% found once. The sequenced sample consisted of PBMCs or T cells enriched from blood (not recorded which). The chain recombines TRBV24-1 with TRBJ2-2; 7 positions match TRBD1. The TCR originated in a woman in her 50s who had recovered from COVID-19. The CDR3 DNA reads as TGTGCCACCAGTGATGGTGACAGGGTCACCGGGGAGCTGTTTTTT. It encodes CATSDGDRVTGELFF.